The entry below gives a single T cell receptor (beta chain) sequence along with its context. These data come from a study of blood T cell repertoires in COVID-19. Study at large: The study drew acute and convalescent COVID-19 samples from the United States, Italy and Spain.

Trimming took off 3 bases at V and 5 bases at J, with 13 bases between the two ends. The CDR3 sequence is 14 residues long. Germline CDR1 and CDR2: MDHEN and SYDVKM. In the authors' workflow: The authors estimated nucleated cell counts from reference gene primer amplification. Sequencing was performed with immunoSEQ multiplex PCR; in TCRdb, only in-frame clones are kept and a portion is missing. V and J calls and clone size are copied from that table; D and trimming were computed from the DNA. In the table there are around 170,000 clones, 85% to 95% of which are singletons. This TCR was sampled from a man in his forties or fifties with acute or convalescent COVID-19. Material: peripheral blood. The gene calls are TRBV28 and TRBJ1-2; D ambiguous. The CDR3 DNA is TGTGCCAGCAGTTTGTCGCGCAGGTTGTATGGCTACACCTTC. It yields the protein CASSLSRRLYGYTF.